Listed here are 30 T cell receptor beta chains from one sample, sequenced in a study of blood T cell repertoires in COVID-19. The table came from immunoSEQ multiplex PCR; TCRdb's copy has only in-frame clones and leaves some out. Of roughly 300,000 clones in the sample, over 75% are singletons; the top ten hold approximately 8.1%. The sequencing input was peripheral blood. The receptors here all came from a woman in her forties or fifties who had recovered from COVID-19.

This clone showed up just once. V and J are TRBV30 and TRBJ1-3; D unresolved. In germline, CDR1 is GTSNPN, CDR2 SVGIG (reference sequence). Trimming pared 5 bases from V and 0 bases from J, leaving 11 bases between. The CDR3 runs to 14 residues. CDR3 sequence: CAWDLGSSGNTIYF. The CDR3 DNA is TGTGCCTGGGACTTAGGGAGCTCTGGAAACACCATATATTTT.

This chain connects TRBV14 to TRBJ1-4; D unclear. V was shortened by 2 bases and J by 0 bases, with 4 bases between the two germline ends. There are 14 residues in the CDR3. The germline CDR1 and CDR2 sequences are SGHDN and FVKESK. CDR3 sequence reads: CASSQRSTNEKLFF. In DNA form, the CDR3 reads TGTGCCAGCAGCCAACGGTCAACTAATGAAAAACTGTTTTTT.

This clone was detected once. J is TRBJ2-1 and V is TRBV5-1; 10 bases fit TRBD2. The J segment lost 5 bases and the V segment lost 3 bases, leaving 5 bases of the junction unmatched. CDR1 and CDR2 from the germline V gene are SGHRS and YFSETQ. This CDR3 is 15 amino acids long. The CDR3 nucleotides read TGCGCCAGCAGCTCCGGGACTAGCGCAAACAATGAGCAGTTCTTC. It is translated as CASSSGTSANNEQFF.

The chain is built from TRBV9 and TRBJ2-4; 8 bases are shared with TRBD2. V shed 0 bases, J shed 8 bases, and the junction held 10 bases outside the gene matches. The CDR3 runs 16 residues. Germline V gene data show CDR1 as SGDLS and CDR2 as YYNGEE. In DNA, the CDR3 is TGTGCCAGCAGCGTAGACCCAGCGGGAGTCATGGACATTCAGTACTTC. It specifies CASSVDPAGVMDIQYF.

J is TRBJ1-1 and V is TRBV28; no firm D call. The CDR3 is made up of 11 amino acids. With 10 bases removed from V and 6 bases from J, the gap between germline ends came to 12 bases. Per germline, CDR1 MDHEN and CDR2 SYDVKM. The CDR3 nucleotides read TGTGCCATCCAAAGGCGGGCTGAAGCTTTCTTT. It codes for CAIQRRAEAFF.

This sequence joins TRBV7-9 and TRBJ1-5; the match to TRBD1 covers 7 bases. V shed 5 bases, J shed 6 bases, and the junction held 7 bases outside the gene matches. The CDR3 extends over 14 amino acids. The V gene's germline CDR1 is SEHNR and CDR2 FQNEAQ (reference sequence). The CDR3 DNA reads as TGTGCCAGCAGCCCGGACAGGATTGGTCAGCCCCAGCATTTT. Its protein product is CASSPDRIGQPQHF.

The chain couples TRBV5-1 to TRBJ1-5, with TRBD1 matching 7 bases. The V and J ends lost 1 base and 5 bases, in that order; junction bases with no gene match: 6. The CDR3 is 15 amino acids. The V gene's germline CDR1 is SGHRS and CDR2 YFSETQ. The CDR3 loop reads CASSLNTGEHQPQHF. CDR3 sequence (DNA): TGCGCCAGCAGCTTGAATACAGGGGAACATCAGCCCCAGCATTTT.

The V and J genes are TRBV11-2 and TRBJ1-4; D is unresolved. The CDR3 length is 15 residues. Trimming removed 1 base from V and 0 bases from J, with 6 bases in between. Per germline, CDR1 SGHAT and CDR2 FQNNGV. For the CDR3, the DNA is TGTGCCAGCAGCTTAGGGTCGGCAACTAATGAAAAACTGTTTTTT. Residues: CASSLGSATNEKLFF.

To note about this clone: Within the sample, other DNA sequences also encode this same CDR3. V and J are TRBV9 and TRBJ2-7, with 7 bases fitting TRBD2. From germline, CDR1 is SGDLS and CDR2 YYNGEE. The J segment lost 3 bases and the V segment lost 0 bases, leaving 3 bases of the junction unmatched. The CDR3 is 14 residues long. The CDR3 DNA reads TGTGCCAGCAGCGTAGACGGGAGGAGCTACGAGCAGTACTTC. Residues: CASSVDGRSYEQYF.

The chain links TRBV20-1 to TRBJ2-1; perhaps TRBD1 as D (5 bases). V shed 6 bases and J shed 15 bases, with 18 bases lying between them. The CDR3 spans 11 residues. Germline V gene sequence: CDR1 DFQATT, CDR2 SNEGSKA (reference sequence). The DNA for the CDR3 is TGCAGTGCGAGGCAACAGGAACTCCCGTTCTTC. Its translation is CSARQQELPFF.

V usage is TRBV19 and J usage is TRBJ2-7; TRBD1 matches at 9 bases. V lost 11 bases, J lost 5 bases, and 7 bases stayed unmatched. CDR1 and CDR2 from the germline V gene are LNHDA and SQIVND (reference sequence). The CDR3 has 12 amino acids. The CDR3 region has the DNA TGTGCCTCGAGGACAGGGGCGAACGAGCAGTACTTC. Translation gives CASRTGANEQYF. The variable domain in full, with the rest retrieved from reference TRBV19 and TRBJ2-7, is DGGITQSPKYLFRKEGQNVTLSCEQNLNHDAMYWYRQDPGQGLRLIYYSQIVNDFQKGDIAEGYSVSREKKESFPLTVTSAQKNPTAFYLCASRTGANEQYFGPGTRLTVT.

The chain carries TRBV19 and TRBJ1-2; 8 bases are shared with TRBD1. Germline V lookup: CDR1 LNHDA, CDR2 SQIVND (reference sequence). The J segment lost 7 bases and the V segment lost 5 bases, leaving 12 bases of the junction unmatched. This CDR3 comprises 15 residues. The CDR3 DNA follows: TGTGCCAGTAGTTCAGATGGACAGGGCGCTTTTGGCTACACCTTC. Translation gives CASSSDGQGAFGYTF.

The chain joins TRBV5-6 to TRBJ1-5, with 8 bases lining up with TRBD1. Germline CDR1 SGHDT, CDR2 YYEEEE. The ends lost 2 bases at V and 7 bases at J; junction bases unmatched: 2. The length of the CDR3 is 13 residues. CDR3 sequence (DNA): TGTGCCAGCAGCTTACAGGGGGGACAGCCCCAGCATTTT. It yields the protein CASSLQGGQPQHF.

The chain carries TRBV5-1 and TRBJ2-7; TRBD2 might be the D (6 bases). V dropped 2 bases and J dropped 3 bases, with 15 bases sitting between them. The germline V gene has CDR1 SGHRS and CDR2 YFSETQ. The CDR3 consists of 15 residues. CDR3 bases: TGCGCCAGCAGCTTACGTCGAGGGAGGAACTACGAGCAGTACTTC. As protein: CASSLRRGRNYEQYF.

The J gene is TRBJ1-5, the V gene TRBV10-3, with TRBD1 identical over 7 bases. The junction had 4 bases not matched to a gene; V was cut back by 2 bases and J by 3 bases. CDR3 length: 15 amino acids. Germline V lookup: CDR1 ENHRY, CDR2 SYGVKD. The CDR3 protein is CAISEMGQPNQPQHF. Written as DNA, the CDR3 is TGTGCCATCAGTGAGATGGGACAGCCCAATCAGCCCCAGCATTTT.

The gene calls are TRBV21-1 and TRBJ2-2; the table calls TRBD2, which could not be checked here. TRBV21-1 is a documented pseudogene. The CDR3 is 12 residues long. The CDR3 nucleotides read TGTGCCAGACGTCTAGCGACCGGGGAGCTGTTTTTT. It is translated as CARRLATGELFF.

This clone was seen many times. The chain uses TRBV6-1 and TRBJ1-2; D call uncertain. The germline V gene encodes CDR1 MNHNS and CDR2 SASEGT. Trimming left V 1 base short and J 4 bases short, with 13 bases between. This CDR3 is 15 amino acids long. CDR3 nucleotides: TGTGCCAGCAGTGAAGGGTCCTTCTCGGGCTATGGCTACACCTTC. The encoded protein is CASSEGSFSGYGYTF.

This sequence joins TRBV6-2 or TRBV6-3 and TRBJ1-1; 7 positions agree with TRBD1. From germline, CDR1 is MNHEY and CDR2 SVGEGT. The CDR3 covers 14 residues. V was clipped by 5 bases and J by 2 bases; unmatched bases: 5. The DNA for the CDR3 is TGTGCCAGCAGTCGGGGACAGTCAAACACTGAAGCTTTCTTT. Protein product: CASSRGQSNTEAFF.

This chain connects TRBV5-1 to TRBJ1-5, with D unresolved. V lost 0 bases and J 7 bases, leaving 17 bases between the germline ends. The CDR3 runs to 16 residues. Germline CDR1 and CDR2: SGHRS and YFSETQ. The CDR3 protein is CASSLGSGSGGQPQHF. The CDR3 coding sequence is TGCGCCAGCAGCTTGGGTTCCGGGTCAGGCGGGCAGCCCCAGCATTTT. The full variable domain, with the rest looked up from reference TRBV5-1 and TRBJ1-5, is KAGVTQTPRYLIKTRGQQVTLSCSPISGHRSVSWYQQTPGQGLQFLFEYFSETQRNKGNFPGRFSGRQFSNSRSEMNVSTLELGDSALYLCASSLGSGSGGQPQHFGDGTRLSIL.

This clone was seen once. The chain is built from TRBV28 and TRBJ1-4; TRBD1 is a possible D gene (6 bases). CDR1 is MDHEN and CDR2 is SYDVKM in the germline V gene. V lost 7 bases, J lost 4 bases, and 10 bases lay in between. The CDR3 contains 13 residues. The CDR3 sequence is CASNRVGNEKLFF. In DNA form, the CDR3 reads TGTGCCAGCAACAGGGTGGGTAATGAAAAACTGTTTTTT.

This clone has just a few counts. The chain combines TRBV7-9 with TRBJ1-1; possible D gene TRBD1, 6 bases. CDR1 and CDR2 from the germline V gene are SEHNR and FQNEAQ (reference sequence). The CDR3 contains 14 residues. Trimming stripped 2 bases from V and 0 bases from J, with 7 bases between. This chain's CDR3 is CASSLPGVNTEAFF. The CDR3 DNA follows: TGTGCCAGCAGCTTACCAGGGGTGAACACTGAAGCTTTCTTT.

The chain is built from TRBV19 and TRBJ1-1, with D uncertain. V lost 3 bases and J lost 4, with 15 bases in between. Germline V lookup: CDR1 LNHDA, CDR2 SQIVND (reference sequence). The CDR3 sequence is 15 residues long. The CDR3 is CASSIWRERGTEAFF. The CDR3 coding sequence is TGTGCCAGTAGTATCTGGAGGGAGCGGGGCACTGAAGCTTTCTTT.

The chain uses TRBV6-5 and TRBJ2-7; TRBD2 aligns across 7 bases. The V and J ends lost 10 bases and 4 bases, in that order; junction bases with no gene match: 13. The CDR3 extends over 14 amino acids. The V gene's germline CDR1 is MNHEY and CDR2 SVGAGI. CDR3 loop: CATARLVGGYEQYF. The CDR3 nucleotides are TGTGCCACAGCCCGACTAGTCGGGGGGTACGAGCAGTACTTC.

The chain carries TRBV3-1 (or the pseudogene TRBV3-2) and TRBJ2-1; TRBD2 matches 8 bases. The CDR3 runs to 15 residues. V gave up 7 bases and J gave up 3 bases; unmatched junction bases: 8. Germline CDR1 and CDR2: LGHDT and YNNKEL (reference sequence). The CDR3 reads CASTASGGGYNEQFF. The CDR3 nucleotides read TGTGCCAGCACCGCTTCGGGAGGGGGCTACAATGAGCAGTTCTTC.

The chain carries TRBV6-5 and TRBJ2-7; D is unclear. Germline V gives CDR1 MNHEY, CDR2 SVGAGI. This CDR3 is built from 13 residues. V lost 6 bases, J lost 3 bases, and 12 bases lay in between. The CDR3 region is CASRTGEDYEQYF. The CDR3, as DNA: TGTGCCAGCAGGACTGGTGAAGACTACGAGCAGTACTTC.

The V call is TRBV15, the J call TRBJ1-6; D is undetermined. This CDR3 region has 14 residues. The germline V gene has CDR1 LNHNV and CDR2 YYDKDF (reference sequence). The V and J ends lost 1 base and 7 bases respectively, with 8 bases between them. CDR3 DNA sequence: TGTGCCACCAGCAGAGCGGCACAGAATTCACCCCTCCACTTT. Residues: CATSRAAQNSPLHF.

This clone appeared a few times. The chain carries TRBV18 and TRBJ2-7; 8 nucleotides line up with TRBD2. CDR1 KGHSH and CDR2 LQKENI come from the germline V gene. V lost 1 base to trimming and J lost 5 bases; unmatched junction nucleotides: 7. CDR3 length: 15 amino acids. The CDR3 region has the DNA TGTGCCAGCTCACCACGGTTAGGGACTAGAGACGAGCAGTACTTC. As protein: CASSPRLGTRDEQYF. Using reference TRBV18 and TRBJ2-7 for the parts outside the CDR3, the full variable domain is NAGVMQNPRHLVRRRGQEARLRCSPMKGHSHVYWYRQLPEEGLKFMVYLQKENIIDESGMPKERFSAEFPKEGPSILRIQQVVRGDSAAYFCASSPRLGTRDEQYFGPGTRLTVT.

The gene calls are TRBV5-1 and TRBJ2-7; D is perhaps TRBD1 (5 bases). There are 14 residues in the CDR3. In germline, CDR1 is SGHRS, CDR2 YFSETQ. Trimming cost V 4 bases and J 6 bases, with 17 bases left between them. In nucleotides, the CDR3 is TGCGCCAGCAGCCTCATAACAGGTGACGGCGAGCAGTACTTC. It encodes CASSLITGDGEQYF.

The V call is TRBV25-1, the J call TRBJ2-4, with 7 bases lining up with TRBD1. Germline CDR1 is MGHDK and CDR2 is SYGVNS. V was clipped by 5 bases and J by 1 base; unmatched bases: 5. The CDR3 is 15 residues long. CDR3 loop: CASSTEGQAKNIQYF. For the CDR3, the DNA is TGTGCCAGCAGTACCGAGGGACAGGCCAAAAACATTCAGTACTTC.

The chain joins TRBV7-9 to TRBJ2-1; D might be TRBD1 (5 bases). Trimming shortened V by 1 base and J by 0 bases, and 7 bases separated the two germline ends. Germline V gives CDR1 SEHNR, CDR2 FQNEAQ (reference sequence). This CDR3 comprises 15 residues. CDR3: CASSLGDSSYNEQFF. The CDR3 DNA sequence: TGTGCCAGCAGCTTAGGTGACAGCTCCTACAATGAGCAGTTCTTC. The variable domain in full, with the rest retrieved from reference TRBV7-9 and TRBJ2-1, is DTGVSQNPRHKITKRGQNVTFRCDPISEHNRLYWYRQTLGQGPEFLTYFQNEAQLEKSRLLSDRFSAERPKGSFSTLEIQRTEQGDSAMYLCASSLGDSSYNEQFFGPGTRLTVL.